This TCR beta chain is drawn from a study of regulatory T cells in long-lasting Graves disease. The V gene end was trimmed by 1 base and the J gene end by 5 bases; junction bases not matched to a gene: 7. From germline, CDR1 is SGHDN and CDR2 FVKESK. This CDR3 region has 15 residues. According to the study, TCR beta libraries were built with iRepertoire HTBI primers and CDR3-region Arm-PCR. One entry per CDR3 protein results from TCRdb running MiXCR on the multiplex PCR reads. Seen here are roughly 610,000 distinct CDR3 sequences, around 15% observed once, and the top ten hold around 19%. The time point denotes: newly diagnosed GD, antithyroid drugs for less than 3 months. Isolated PBMC RNA provided the starting material for the TCR library. The sample was also reused in another study, on T cells in Graves' hyperthyroidism and ophthalmopathy. This second report adds: The primer set for the first-round RT-PCR of the TCR CDR3 was HTBI. Ophthalmopathy could be told apart from stable hyperthyroidism with a 13 V-J model.

The rearrangement uses TRBV14 and TRBJ1-2; 7 nucleotides align to TRBD1. Source: peripheral blood mononuclear cells (PBMCs), taken at new diagnosis, from a patient treated with antithyroid drugs. This sequence was found in a woman aged 25 to 39 with Graves disease. CDR3 amino acids: CASSQGHGTAYGYTF. The CDR3 DNA reads as TGTGCCAGCAGCCAAGGACACGGGACAGCTTATGGCTACACCTTC.